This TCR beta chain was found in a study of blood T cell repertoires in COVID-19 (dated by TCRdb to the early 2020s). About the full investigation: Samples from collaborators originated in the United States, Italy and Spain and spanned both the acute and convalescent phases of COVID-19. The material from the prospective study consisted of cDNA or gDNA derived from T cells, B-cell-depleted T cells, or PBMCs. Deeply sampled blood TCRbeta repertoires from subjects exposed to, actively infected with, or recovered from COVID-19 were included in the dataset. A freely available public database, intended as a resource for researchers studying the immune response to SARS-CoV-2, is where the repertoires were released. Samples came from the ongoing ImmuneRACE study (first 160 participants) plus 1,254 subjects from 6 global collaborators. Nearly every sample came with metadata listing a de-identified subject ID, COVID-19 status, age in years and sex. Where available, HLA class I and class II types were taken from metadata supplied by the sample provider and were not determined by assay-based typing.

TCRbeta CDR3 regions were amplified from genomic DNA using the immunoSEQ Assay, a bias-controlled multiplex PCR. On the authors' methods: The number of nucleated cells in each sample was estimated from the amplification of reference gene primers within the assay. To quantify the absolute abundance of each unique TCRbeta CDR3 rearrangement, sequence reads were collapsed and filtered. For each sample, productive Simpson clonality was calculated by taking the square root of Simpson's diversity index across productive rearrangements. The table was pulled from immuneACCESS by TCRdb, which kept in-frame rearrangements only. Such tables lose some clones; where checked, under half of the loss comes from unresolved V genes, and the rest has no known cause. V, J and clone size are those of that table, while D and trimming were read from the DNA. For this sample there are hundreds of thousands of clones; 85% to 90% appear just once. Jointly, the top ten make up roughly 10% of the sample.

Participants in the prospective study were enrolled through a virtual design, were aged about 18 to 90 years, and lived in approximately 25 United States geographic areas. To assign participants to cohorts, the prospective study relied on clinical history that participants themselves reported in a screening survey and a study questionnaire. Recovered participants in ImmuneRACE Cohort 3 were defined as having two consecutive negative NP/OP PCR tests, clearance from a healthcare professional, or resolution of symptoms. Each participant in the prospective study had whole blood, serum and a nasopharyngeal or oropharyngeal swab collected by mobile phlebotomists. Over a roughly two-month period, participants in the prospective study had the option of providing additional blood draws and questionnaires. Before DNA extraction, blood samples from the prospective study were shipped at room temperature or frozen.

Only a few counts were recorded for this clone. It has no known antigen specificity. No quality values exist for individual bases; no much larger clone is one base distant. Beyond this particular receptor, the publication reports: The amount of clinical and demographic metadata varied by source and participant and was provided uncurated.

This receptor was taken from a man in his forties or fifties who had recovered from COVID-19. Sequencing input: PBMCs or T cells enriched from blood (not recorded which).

The nucleotide sequence is given as TGTGCCTGGAGTCCCGACTTAGAATATGGCTACACCTTC. It specifies CAWSPDLEYGYTF. The V gene is TRBV30 and the J gene is TRBJ1-2, with no reliable assignment of the D segment. The CDR3 holds 13 amino acids from the cysteine to the phenylalanine. Only the CDR3 region is kept as DNA, spanning 39 bases read in frame from base 1. The trim is 2 bases for V and 5 bases for J, with a gap of 12 bases between the germline ends. Looking up the germline V gene (reference sequence) yields CDR1 GTSNPN and CDR2 SVGIG.